This T cell receptor beta chain stems from a study of OX40 agonist ivuxolimab in advanced cancers. TCRdb's copy holds only in-frame clones and misses some; the assay was immunoSEQ multiplex PCR. This table holds 50,000 to 65,000 clones, 86% found once. Germline V gives CDR1 SGHKS, CDR2 YYEKEE (reference sequence). The CDR3 consists of 13 residues. V was clipped by 4 bases and J by 5 bases, with 10 bases between them. Here the sequenced sample was CD4+ or CD8+ T cells sorted from blood, taken in a trial of the OX40 agonist ivuxolimab. This receptor was identified in an adult with an advanced solid tumor such as melanoma, head and neck, liver or kidney cancer. The rearrangement links TRBV5-5 to TRBJ1-5; D remains ambiguous. The CDR3 DNA reads TGTGCCAGCAGCGCGGACGGACATCAGCCCCAGCATTTT. It yields the protein CASSADGHQPQHF.